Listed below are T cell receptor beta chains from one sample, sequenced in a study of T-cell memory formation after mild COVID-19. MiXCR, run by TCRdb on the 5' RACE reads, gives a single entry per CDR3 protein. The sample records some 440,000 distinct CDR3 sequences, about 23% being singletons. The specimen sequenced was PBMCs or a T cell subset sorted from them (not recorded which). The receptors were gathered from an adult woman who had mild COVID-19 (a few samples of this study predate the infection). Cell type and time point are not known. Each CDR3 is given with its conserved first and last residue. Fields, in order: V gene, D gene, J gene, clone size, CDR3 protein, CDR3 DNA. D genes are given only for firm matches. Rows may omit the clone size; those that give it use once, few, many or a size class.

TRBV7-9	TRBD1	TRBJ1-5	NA	CASSHGGRGHQPQHF	TGTGCCAGCAGCCACGGGGGCAGGGGGCATCAGCCCCAGCATTTT
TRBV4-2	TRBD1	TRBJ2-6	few	CASSQSRGGVSGANVLTF	TGTGCCAGCAGCCAATCGAGAGGGGGCGTCTCTGGGGCCAACGTCCTGACTTTC
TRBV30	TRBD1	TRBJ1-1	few	CAWSVAGTANTEAFF	TGTGCCTGGAGTGTGGCCGGGACAGCGAACACTGAAGCTTTCTTT
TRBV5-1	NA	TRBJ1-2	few	CASSLSTAVGPVGYTF	TGCGCCAGCAGCTTGTCGACAGCCGTGGGGCCTGTCGGCTACACCTTC
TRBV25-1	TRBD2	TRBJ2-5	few	CASSAPSGQETQYF	TGTGCCAGCAGTGCGCCTAGCGGGCAAGAGACCCAGTACTTC
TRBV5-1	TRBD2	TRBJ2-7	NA	CASSLLGRGVEQYF	TGCGCCAGCAGCTTGCTCGGGAGGGGCGTCGAGCAGTACTTC
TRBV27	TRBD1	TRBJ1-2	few	CASSLLGQGGPNYGYTF	TGTGCCAGCAGTTTATTGGGACAGGGGGGCCCTAACTATGGCTACACCTTC
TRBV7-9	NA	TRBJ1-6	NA	CASSPTYDRSPLHF	TGTGCCAGCAGCCCTACCTACGACAGATCACCCCTCCACTTT
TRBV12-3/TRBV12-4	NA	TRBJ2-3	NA	CASSPPGLGSDTQYF	TGTGCCAGCAGTCCGCCGGGACTTGGTTCAGATACGCAGTATTTT
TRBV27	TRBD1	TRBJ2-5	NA	CASKQGALETQYF	TGTGCCAGCAAACAGGGGGCTCTCGAGACCCAGTACTTC
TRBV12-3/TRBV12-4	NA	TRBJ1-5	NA	CASSLKGGGSQPQHF	TGTGCCAGCAGTTTAAAGGGTGGTGGGTCTCAGCCCCAGCATTTT
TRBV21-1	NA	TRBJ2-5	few	CASSKVTQGQAGETQYF	TGTGCCAGCAGCAAAGTCACCCAGGGACAAGCCGGGGAGACCCAGTACTTC
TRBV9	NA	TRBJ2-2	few	CASSVSSGELFF	TGTGCCAGCAGCGTATCCTCCGGGGAGCTGTTTTTT
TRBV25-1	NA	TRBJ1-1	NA	CASRRTAGNTEAFF	TGTGCCAGCAGAAGGACGGCGGGGAACACTGAAGCTTTCTTT
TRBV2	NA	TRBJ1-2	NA	CASSEWDYGYTF	TGTGCCAGCAGTGAGTGGGACTATGGCTACACCTTC
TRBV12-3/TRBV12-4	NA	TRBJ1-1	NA	CASSRPAAVVNTEAFF	TGTGCCAGCAGCCGCCCCGCGGCGGTAGTGAACACTGAAGCTTTCTTT
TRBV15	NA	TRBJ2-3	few	CATSRGEVWTDTQYF	TGTGCCACCAGCAGAGGGGAGGTGTGGACAGATACGCAGTATTTT
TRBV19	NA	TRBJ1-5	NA	CASSINRDQPQHF	TGTGCCAGTAGTATTAACAGGGATCAGCCCCAGCATTTT
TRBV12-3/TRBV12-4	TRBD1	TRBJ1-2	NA	CASSRQGAEFGYTF	TGTGCCAGCAGTAGACAGGGGGCTGAGTTTGGCTACACCTTC
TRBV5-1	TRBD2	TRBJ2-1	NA	CASSFLLAGGSYNEQFF	TGCGCCAGCAGCTTTCTACTAGCGGGGGGGTCCTACAATGAGCAGTTCTTC
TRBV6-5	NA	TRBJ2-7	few	CASRTLALATNGHEQYF	TGTGCCAGCAGGACACTGGCCCTCGCAACGAACGGCCACGAGCAGTACTTC
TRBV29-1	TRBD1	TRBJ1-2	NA	CSAGQAEGYGYTF	TGCAGCGCCGGACAGGCTGAGGGCTATGGCTACACCTTC
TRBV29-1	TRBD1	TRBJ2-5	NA	CSGRDSRRETQYF	TGCAGCGGCCGGGACAGCCGGAGGGAGACCCAGTACTTC
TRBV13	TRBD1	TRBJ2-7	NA	CASLGQGNYEQYF	TGTGCCAGCCTTGGACAGGGGAACTACGAGCAGTACTTC
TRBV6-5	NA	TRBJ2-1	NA	CASSDRGTLAVSYNEQFF	TGTGCCAGCAGCGACAGGGGTACTCTAGCGGTTTCCTACAATGAGCAGTTCTTC
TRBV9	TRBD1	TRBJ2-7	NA	CASRYWTGKFSYEQYF	TGTGCCAGCAGGTACTGGACAGGGAAATTCTCCTACGAGCAGTACTTC
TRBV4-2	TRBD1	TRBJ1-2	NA	CASSQDRTGVGGYTF	TGTGCCAGCAGCCAAGATAGAACAGGGGTGGGTGGCTACACCTTC
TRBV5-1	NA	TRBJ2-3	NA	CASTQTPGVYPDTQYF	TGCGCCAGCACCCAGACTCCAGGCGTTTATCCAGATACGCAGTATTTT
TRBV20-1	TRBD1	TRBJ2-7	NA	CSAADRETYEQYF	TGCAGTGCCGCGGACAGGGAAACCTACGAGCAGTACTTC
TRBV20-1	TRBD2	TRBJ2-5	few	CSALAGPQETQYF	TGCAGTGCCCTAGCGGGGCCCCAAGAGACCCAGTACTTC
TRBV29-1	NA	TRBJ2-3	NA	CSVEGTDLTDTQYF	TGCAGCGTTGAAGGGACAGACCTCACAGATACGCAGTATTTT
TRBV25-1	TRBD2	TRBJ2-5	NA	CASSAGTSGAQETQYF	TGTGCCAGCAGTGCCGGGACTAGCGGGGCCCAAGAGACCCAGTACTTC
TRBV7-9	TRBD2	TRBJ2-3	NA	CASSFTRTSGGHVYTQYF	TGTGCCAGCAGCTTCACTCGGACTAGCGGGGGCCACGTGTATACGCAGTATTTT
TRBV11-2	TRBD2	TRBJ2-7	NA	CASSLASGGTSSYEQYF	TGTGCCAGCAGCTTGGCTAGCGGGGGGACTAGCTCCTACGAGCAGTACTTC
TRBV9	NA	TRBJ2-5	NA	CASSGGTEETQYF	TGTGCCAGCAGCGGCGGGACAGAAGAGACCCAGTACTTC
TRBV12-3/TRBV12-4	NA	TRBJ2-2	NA	CASSFEGFRGTGELFF	TGTGCCAGCAGTTTCGAAGGGTTTCGGGGCACCGGGGAGCTGTTTTTT
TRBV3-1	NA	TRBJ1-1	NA	CASSHAVLRGTEAFF	TGTGCCAGCAGCCACGCAGTCCTAAGGGGGACTGAAGCTTTCTTT
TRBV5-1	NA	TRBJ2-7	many	CASSLATSRSSYEQYF	TGCGCCAGCAGCTTGGCTACTAGCAGGAGCTCCTACGAGCAGTACTTC
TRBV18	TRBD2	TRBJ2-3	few	CASSPRTGTSGITQYF	TGTGCCAGCTCACCCAGAACCGGGACTAGCGGGATCACGCAGTATTTT
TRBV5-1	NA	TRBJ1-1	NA	CASNPSTGNTEAFF	TGCGCCAGCAACCCATCCACCGGAAACACTGAAGCTTTCTTT
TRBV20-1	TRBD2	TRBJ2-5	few	CSAQTSGRGETQYF	TGCAGTGCTCAGACTAGCGGGAGAGGAGAGACCCAGTACTTC
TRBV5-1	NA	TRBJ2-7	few	CASSSGTETYEQYF	TGCGCCAGCAGCTCCGGGACCGAGACCTACGAGCAGTACTTC
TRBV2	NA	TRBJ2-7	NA	CASNREAGLNYEQYF	TGTGCCAGCAACCGTGAGGCGGGACTCAACTACGAGCAGTACTTC
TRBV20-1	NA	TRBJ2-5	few	CSAQQDWLQETQYF	TGCAGTGCTCAACAGGACTGGTTACAAGAGACCCAGTACTTC
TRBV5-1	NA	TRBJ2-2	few	CASALRGAPGELFF	TGCGCCAGCGCCCTCCGGGGGGCCCCCGGGGAGCTGTTTTTT
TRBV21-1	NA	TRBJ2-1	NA	CASSNPGTNEQFF	TGTGCCAGCAGCAACCCCGGGACCAATGAGCAGTTCTTC
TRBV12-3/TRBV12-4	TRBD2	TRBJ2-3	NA	CASRSPTLAGTQYF	TGTGCCAGCAGGTCTCCCACCTTAGCGGGGACGCAGTATTTT
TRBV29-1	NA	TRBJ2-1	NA	CSVEIPPRQVHYNEQFF	TGCAGCGTTGAAATCCCGCCCCGACAGGTTCACTACAATGAGCAGTTCTTC
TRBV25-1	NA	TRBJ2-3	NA	CASSVRGSTDTQYF	TGTGCCAGCAGTGTGAGGGGTTCCACAGATACGCAGTATTTT
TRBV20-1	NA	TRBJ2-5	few	CSARAQGLYQETQYF	TGCAGTGCTAGGGCGCAGGGGTTGTACCAAGAGACCCAGTACTTC
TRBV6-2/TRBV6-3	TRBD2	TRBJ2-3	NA	CASSYPRLATTDTQYF	TGTGCCAGCAGTTACCCCAGACTAGCGACCACAGATACGCAGTATTTT
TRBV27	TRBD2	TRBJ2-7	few	CASRERTSGSLNEQYF	TGTGCCAGCAGAGAGAGGACTAGCGGGAGCCTGAACGAGCAGTACTTC
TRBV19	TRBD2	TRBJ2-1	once	CASGGGAGGQSYNEQFF	TGTGCCAGTGGAGGAGGAGCGGGAGGTCAGTCCTACAATGAGCAGTTCTTC
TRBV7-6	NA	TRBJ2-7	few	CASSLGHVSSYEQYF	TGTGCCAGCAGCTTAGGACACGTTAGCTCCTACGAGCAGTACTTC
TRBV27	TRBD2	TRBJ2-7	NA	CASAPRTSGTREQYF	TGTGCCAGCGCCCCCAGGACTAGCGGGACGCGGGAGCAGTACTTC